A selection of T cell receptor beta chains follows, all from one sample in a study of regulatory T cells in long-lasting Graves disease. TCRdb ran MiXCR on the multiplex PCR reads and lists one entry per CDR3 protein. The data show hundreds of thousands of distinct CDR3 sequences, 30% seen once. Specimen: peripheral blood mononuclear cells (PBMCs), collected when the disease was refractory, from a patient treated with antithyroid drugs. Receptor source: a female donor with Graves disease. CDR3s include the opening cysteine and the closing phenylalanine or tryptophan. A D gene is named only where the DNA matches it firmly. A row's size may be missing; if present it is once, few, many or a size class.

CDR3aa	CDR3nt	abundance	v_gene	j_gene	d_gene
CASSWARAGTSGRAGTGELFF	TGTGCCAGCAGTTGGGCTCGGGCCGGGACTAGCGGGAGGGCCGGCACCGGGGAGCTGTTTTTT	few	TRBV2	TRBJ2-2	TRBD2
CASSKDRGLIDTGELFF	TGTGCCAGTAGTAAGGACAGGGGGCTGATTGACACCGGGGAGCTGTTTTTT	few	TRBV19	TRBJ2-2	TRBD1
CASTKGGVGGEQYF	TGTGCCAGCACTAAAGGAGGGGTCGGAGGGGAGCAGTACTTC	many	TRBV2	TRBJ2-7	.
CSARGLAGELFF	TGCAGTGCTAGAGGACTAGCGGGAGAGCTGTTTTTT	.	TRBV20-1	TRBJ2-2	TRBD2
CAISELNRGITDTQYF	TGTGCCATCAGTGAGCTTAATCGGGGAATAACAGATACGCAGTATTTT	.	TRBV10-3	TRBJ2-3	.
CASMHPANTEAFF	TGCGCCAGCATGCACCCCGCGAACACTGAAGCTTTCTTT	.	TRBV5-1	TRBJ1-1	.
CASTSSLAPETQYF	TGTGCCAGCACTTCCTCATTGGCCCCAGAGACCCAGTACTTC	.	TRBV12-3/TRBV12-4	TRBJ2-5	.
CASSELRSGELFF	TGTGCCAGCAGTGAATTAAGGTCCGGGGAGCTGTTTTTT	.	TRBV6-1	TRBJ2-2	.
CASSPLRMSGELFF	TGTGCCAGCAGCCCTTTAAGGATGTCCGGGGAGCTGTTTTTT	few	TRBV7-3	TRBJ2-2	.
CASSRDAGGYQETQYF	TGTGCCAGCTCACGTGACGCGGGAGGCTACCAAGAGACCCAGTACTTC	.	TRBV18	TRBJ2-5	TRBD2
CASGAPGITNEKLFF	TGTGCCAGCGGGGCGCCGGGGATAACTAATGAAAAACTGTTTTTT	.	TRBV27	TRBJ1-4	.
CASGITEAFF	TGTGCCAGCGGGATCACTGAAGCTTTCTTT	many	TRBV12-3/TRBV12-4	TRBJ1-1	.
CASSHSDNSNQPQHF	TGTGCCAGTAGTCACTCTGATAATAGCAATCAGCCCCAGCATTTT	.	TRBV19	TRBJ1-5	.
CSAWKAEAFF	TGCAGTGCCTGGAAGGCTGAAGCTTTCTTT	few	TRBV20-1	TRBJ1-1	.
CASSLLLGRGAEKLFF	TGTGCCAGCAGTTTATTGCTGGGTAGGGGTGCTGAAAAACTGTTTTTT	many	TRBV27	TRBJ1-4	.
CASSHTVRDGYTF	TGTGCCAGCAGTCACACGGTTAGGGATGGCTATACCTTC	.	TRBV27	TRBJ1-2	.
CASSLVPGQNTEAFF	TGTGCCAGCAGTTTAGTGCCGGGACAGAACACTGAAGCTTTCTTT	.	TRBV28	TRBJ1-1	.
CSARPSLGKLFF	TGCAGTGCTAGGCCCTCCCTTGGAAAACTGTTTTTT	many	TRBV20-1	TRBJ1-4	.
CASTGGLGSGRANYGYTF	TGTGCCAGCACCGGAGGACTGGGTTCAGGGAGAGCTAACTATGGCTACACCTTC	.	TRBV6-1	TRBJ1-2	.
CASTRGKGTEAFF	TGTGCCAGCACTCGGGGGAAGGGCACTGAAGCTTTCTTT	.	TRBV12-3/TRBV12-4	TRBJ1-1	.
CSVRDRGRDYGYTF	TGCAGCGTAAGGGACAGGGGAAGGGACTATGGCTACACCTTC	.	TRBV29-1	TRBJ1-2	TRBD1
CAGTRSLSNEKLFF	TGTGCCGGAACCCGGAGCCTATCTAATGAAAAACTGTTTTTT	few	TRBV2	TRBJ1-4	.
CASSLQQGFGNTIYF	TGTGCCAGCAGTCTTCAACAGGGTTTTGGAAACACCATATATTTT	.	TRBV28	TRBJ1-3	.
CASSRRTAYEQYF	TGTGCCAGCAGCCGACGGACAGCTTACGAGCAGTACTTC	many	TRBV28	TRBJ2-7	.
CASSLYWDSKAFF	TGTGCCAGCAGCCTATACTGGGACAGTAAAGCTTTCTTT	many	TRBV11-3	TRBJ1-1	TRBD1
CASSLVAQETQYF	TGCGCCAGCAGCTTGGTAGCCCAAGAGACCCAGTACTTC	few	TRBV5-1	TRBJ2-5	.